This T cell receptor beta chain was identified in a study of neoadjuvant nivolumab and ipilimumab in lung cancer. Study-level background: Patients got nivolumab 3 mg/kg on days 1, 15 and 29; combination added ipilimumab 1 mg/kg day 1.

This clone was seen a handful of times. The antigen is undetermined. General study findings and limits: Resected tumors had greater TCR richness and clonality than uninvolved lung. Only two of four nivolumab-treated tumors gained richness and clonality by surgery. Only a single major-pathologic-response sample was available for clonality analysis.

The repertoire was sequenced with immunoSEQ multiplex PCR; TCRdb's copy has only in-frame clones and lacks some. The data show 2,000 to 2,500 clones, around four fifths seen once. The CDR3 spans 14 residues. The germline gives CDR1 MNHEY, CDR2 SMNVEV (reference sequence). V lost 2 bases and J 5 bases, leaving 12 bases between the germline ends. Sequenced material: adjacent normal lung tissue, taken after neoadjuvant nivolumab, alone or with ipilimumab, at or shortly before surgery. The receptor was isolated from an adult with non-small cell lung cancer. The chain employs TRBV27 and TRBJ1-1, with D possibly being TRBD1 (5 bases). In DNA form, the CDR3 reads TGTGCCAGCAGTTTACAAGGGGTAAGGACTGAAGCTTTCTTT. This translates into CASSLQGVRTEAFF.